This T cell receptor (beta chain) was profiled in a study of cytomegalovirus exposure and HLA in healthy donors. PCR was performed using 60 Vbeta and 13 Jbeta primers. Only in-frame clones appear in the TCRdb table, and some are missing; sequencing was by immunoSEQ multiplex PCR. Of under 150,000 clones listed, about 72% are singletons. Points on this clone: Its antigen is as yet unknown.

The CDR3 is made up of 14 amino acids. V dropped 6 bases and J dropped 8 bases, with 17 bases sitting between them. In germline, CDR1 is MDHEN, CDR2 SYDVKM. Study results and limitations: Analysis performed later found roughly 18,000 TCR beta sequences associated with HLA alleles at 0.05 false discovery rate. A later analysis linked a missense variant in DCLRE1C to the trimming of TCR beta V and J genes.

The sample was PBMCs. The chain employs TRBV28 and TRBJ1-5; D may be TRBD1 (5 bases). The TCR sequence derives from a man aged 25 to 40 in good health and CMV-seropositive. Written as DNA, the CDR3 is TGTGCCAGCAGCTTCGGAGGGGCTCCGAAGCCCCAGCATTTT. Its translation is CASSFGGAPKPQHF.